This TCR beta chain comes out of a study of T-cell memory formation after mild COVID-19. General study findings and limits: Later expanders leaned CD4+, whereas clones that contracted between day 15 and 85 were balanced CD4/CD8.

Each CDR3 protein gets one entry after TCRdb re-called the 5' RACE reads with MiXCR. The top ten clones hold around 2.2% of a sample with approximately 250,000 distinct CDR3 sequences, 15% of them seen once. With respect to this clonotype: Its cognate antigen is unknown.

This CDR3 is 12 amino acids long. Trimming cost V 4 bases and J 5 bases; bases outside gene matches: 3. In germline, CDR1 is SQVTM, CDR2 ANQGSEA. Source material: PBMCs or a T cell subset sorted from them (not recorded which). The source of this sequence is an adult woman who had mild COVID-19 (a few samples of this study predate the infection). Cell type and time point are not known. The chain recombines TRBV29-1 with TRBJ2-7; 9 bases match TRBD2. In nucleotides, the CDR3 is TGCAGCGTTGCTAGCGGGGCTCACGAGCAGTACTTC. Amino acids: CSVASGAHEQYF.